This T cell receptor (beta chain) appears in the sequencing data of a study of shared clonotypes between healthy human individuals. The assay was immunoSEQ multiplex PCR, and TCRdb's table has in-frame clones only and misses some. The sample shows about 1 million clones, more than 65% of them seen only once. The CDR3 loop spans 15 amino acids. Germline V gene sequence: CDR1 MNHEY, CDR2 SVGAGI. Trimming shortened V by 0 bases and J by 7 bases, and 15 bases separated the two germline ends. The chain employs TRBV6-5 and TRBJ2-5; D may match TRBD1 or TRBD2 (6 bases each). Sequencing was performed on memory CD4+ T cells sorted from blood. Subset defined: CD45RA-negative fraction. The receptor was derived from a man aged 18 to 35 in good health. The CDR3 DNA reads TGTGCCAGCAGTTACTCGCGGGACACCCCAGGGACCCAGTACTTC. It translates to CASSYSRDTPGTQYF.